This T cell receptor (beta chain) was obtained from a study of vaccination effects on CD4 cells after COVID-19 (dated 2022 in TCRdb). General notes on the study: The ViraFEST assay stimulated PBMC with viral peptide pools and then used TCR sequencing to identify antigen-specific CD4+ T cell clonotypes by expansion. Each participant got two doses of an mRNA SARS-CoV-2 vaccine, either BNT162b2 or mRNA-1273. Pre-vaccine samples were collected from a couple of convalescent patients 16 days and one week before the first dose, corresponding to 142 and 148 days after COVID-19 diagnosis. Roughly 1.9 million PBMC per well were cultured with 10 ug/ml peptides in IMDM containing 5% human AB serum, about 9 IU/ml IL-2 and gentamicin. SARS-CoV-2 spike-specific CD4+ TCR repertoires were compared before and after mRNA vaccination in COVID-19 convalescent patients and in infection-naive vaccine recipients. A total of 10 COVID-19 convalescent patients and 4 SARS-CoV-2-naive healthy vaccine recipients were included in the full study. In the study, cultures from other donors were sequenced using the Oncomine TCR Beta short-read assay on an Illumina iSeq 100.

Clipping removes 5 bases from V and 10 bases from J, with 15 as the unmatched junction base count. The germline V gene provides CDR1 MDHEN and CDR2 SYDVKM. Inclusive of the bounding cysteine and phenylalanine, the CDR3 is 15 residues long. CDR3 DNA is the only sequence kept; it has 45 bases, read in frame from the first base. Overall results and qualifications from the work: Marked clonal contraction was observed in both infection-induced and vaccine-induced clones at late post-vaccination timepoints, consistent with waning T cell responses. The study was limited by a small number of convalescent patients and lacked early post-infection timepoints. For convalescent patients, new clones induced by the vaccine made up most of the post-vaccine spike-reactive repertoire, and these new clones were largely distinct from the clones induced by infection.

About this clone itself: Its recognized antigen is unknown. Per-base qualities were not stored, and no clone one base away is much larger.

After less than 13 days of culture, CD4+ T cells were isolated with the EasySep CD4+ T cell isolation kit. Convalescent patients had PCR-confirmed SARS-CoV-2 infection between March and December 2020, before Alpha, Beta and Delta variants emerged in the United States. On days 3 and 7, half of the culture medium was replaced with fresh IL-2-containing medium. Unless noted otherwise, every peptide stimulation condition was cultured in triplicate wells. PBMC were separated from whole blood using Ficoll-Paque Plus gradient centrifugation and were then either cryopreserved at -140C or used fresh. The QIAamp micro DNA kit was used to extract genomic DNA from the cultured CD4+ T cells. The method was the immunoSEQ multiplex PCR assay. DNA from the cultured and isolated CD4+ T cells underwent TCR beta CDR3 sequencing. For the original study's pipeline: Non-productive TCR sequences were removed, reads were trimmed to the CDR3 region, and CDR3s of at least 7 amino acids were retained. Antigen-specific clonotypes were identified using the MANAFEST web app by comparison of expansion in peptide wells against reference cultures. Positive clones required FDR<0.05 expansion versus reference and all other wells, odds ratio above 5, and frequency above 0.1% in two replicate wells. Clonotypes significantly expanded in SARS-CoV-2 spike wells and in at least one common cold coronavirus spike condition were defined as cross-reactive. Levenshtein distance calculated with the stringdist R package was used to assess CDR3 similarity, and unrooted trees were constructed with ape in R 3.6.1. TCRdb took over this immuneACCESS table, retaining in-frame rearrangements with V and J assigned. Such tables are incomplete; in checked studies, under half of the missing clones stem from an unresolved V gene, and the remainder is unexplained. Clone size and V and J calls were adopted from that table, with D and trimming inferred from the DNA. For this sample there are more than 60,000 clones; 70% to 85% appear just once. In total, the top ten clones hold roughly a quarter of the sample.

The chain was built from TRBV28 and TRBJ2-3; 7 of the junction bases match TRBD2. The material was CD4+ T cells from PBMCs cultured without peptide, obtained before COVID-19 vaccination. The origin of this receptor is a human donor who had a prior SARS-CoV-2 infection. Read as DNA, the sequence is TGTGCCAGCAGTCCGTCGGGGTCGCGGGAGATGGCGCAGTATTTT. Its product reads: CASSPSGSREMAQYF.